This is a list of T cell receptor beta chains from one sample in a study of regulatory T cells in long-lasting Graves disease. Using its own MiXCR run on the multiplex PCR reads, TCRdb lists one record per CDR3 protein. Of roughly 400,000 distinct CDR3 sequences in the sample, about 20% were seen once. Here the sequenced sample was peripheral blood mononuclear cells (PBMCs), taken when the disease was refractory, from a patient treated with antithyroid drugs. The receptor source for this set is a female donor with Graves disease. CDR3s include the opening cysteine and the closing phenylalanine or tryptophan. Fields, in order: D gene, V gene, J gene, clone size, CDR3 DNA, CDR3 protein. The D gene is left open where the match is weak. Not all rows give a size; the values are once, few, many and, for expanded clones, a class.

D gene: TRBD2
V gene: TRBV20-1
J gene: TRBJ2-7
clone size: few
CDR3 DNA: TGCAGTGCGACCCACCCACTAGCGAGGGAAATCAGCTCCTACGAGCAGTACTTC
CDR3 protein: CSATHPLAREISSYEQYF

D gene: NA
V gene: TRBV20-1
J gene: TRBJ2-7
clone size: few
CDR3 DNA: TGCAGTGCCCCCCGGGACAACGTCTACGAGCAGTACTTC
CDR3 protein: CSAPRDNVYEQYF

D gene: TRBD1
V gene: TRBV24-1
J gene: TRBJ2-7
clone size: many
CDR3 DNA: TGTGCCACCAGCGAGGGGGCCTCCTACGAGCAGTACTTC
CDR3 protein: CATSEGASYEQYF

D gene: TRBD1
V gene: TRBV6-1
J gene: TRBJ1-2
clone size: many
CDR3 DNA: TGTGCCAGCAGCGGGGACAGGGGGCCCCATGGCTACACCTTC
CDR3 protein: CASSGDRGPHGYTF

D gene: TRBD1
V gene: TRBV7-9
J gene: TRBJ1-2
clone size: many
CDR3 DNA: TGTGCCAGCAGCTTAATCGGGACAGGGGACTATGGCTACACCTTC
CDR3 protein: CASSLIGTGDYGYTF

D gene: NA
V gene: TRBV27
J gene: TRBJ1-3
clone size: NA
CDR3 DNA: TGTGCCAGCAGTTTATCGATAGGGCGGTCCGCCGGAAACACCGTATATTTT
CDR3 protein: CASSLSIGRSAGNTVYF

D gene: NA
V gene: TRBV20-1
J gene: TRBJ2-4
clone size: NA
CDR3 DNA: TGCAGTGCGTACCAGGGGTCCAAAAACATTCAGTACTTC
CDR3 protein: CSAYQGSKNIQYF

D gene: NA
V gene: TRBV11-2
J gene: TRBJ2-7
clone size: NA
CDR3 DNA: TGTGCCAGCAGCTTAGATATACTCAGCTCCTACGAGCAGTACTTC
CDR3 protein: CASSLDILSSYEQYF

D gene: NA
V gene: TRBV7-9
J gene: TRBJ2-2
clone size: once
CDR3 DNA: TGTGCCAGCGGCTGGGAAAGGGAGCTGTTTTTT
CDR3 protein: CASGWERELFF

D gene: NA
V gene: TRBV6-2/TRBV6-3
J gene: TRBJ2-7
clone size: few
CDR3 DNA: TGTGCCAGCAGTCACCCGACGGACTCCTACGAGCAGTACTTC
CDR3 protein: CASSHPTDSYEQYF

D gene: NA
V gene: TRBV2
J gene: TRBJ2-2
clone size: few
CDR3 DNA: TGTGCCAGCAGTGACGTTGAGACGGTGAACACCGGGGAGCTGTTTTTT
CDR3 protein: CASSDVETVNTGELFF

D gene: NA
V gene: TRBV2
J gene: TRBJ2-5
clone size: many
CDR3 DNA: TGTGCCAGCATCGGAGGGAGTCAAGAGACCCAGTACTTC
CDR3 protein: CASIGGSQETQYF

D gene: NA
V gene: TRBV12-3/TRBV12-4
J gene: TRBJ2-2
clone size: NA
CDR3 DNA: TGTGCCAGCATGGCGGGCACCGGGGAGCTGTTTTTT
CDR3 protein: CASMAGTGELFF

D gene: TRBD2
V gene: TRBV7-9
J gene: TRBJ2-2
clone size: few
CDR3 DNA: TGTGCCAGCAGCCCGACTAGCGGGAGGACCCCGACCGGGGAGCTGTTTTTT
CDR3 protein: CASSPTSGRTPTGELFF

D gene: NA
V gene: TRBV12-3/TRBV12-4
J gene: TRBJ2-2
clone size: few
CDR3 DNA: TGTGCCAGCAGTTTCGCGGGGCTAGAGACCGGGGAGCTGTTTTTT
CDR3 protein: CASSFAGLETGELFF

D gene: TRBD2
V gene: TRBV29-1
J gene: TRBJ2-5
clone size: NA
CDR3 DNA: TGCAGCGTCTCTTCGGGGGGACTGGGAGAGACCCAGTACTTC
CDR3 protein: CSVSSGGLGETQYF

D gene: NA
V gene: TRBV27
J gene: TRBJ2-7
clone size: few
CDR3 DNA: TGTGCCAGCAGCTCAAACGCAGGGGTCGAGCAGTACTTC
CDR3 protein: CASSSNAGVEQYF

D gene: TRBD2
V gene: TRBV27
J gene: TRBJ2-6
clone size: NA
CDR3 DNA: TGTGCCAGCAGCTCCCCAACAGGACTAGCGGGAGGTCGCTCTGGGGCCAACGTCCTGACTTTC
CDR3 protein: CASSSPTGLAGGRSGANVLTF

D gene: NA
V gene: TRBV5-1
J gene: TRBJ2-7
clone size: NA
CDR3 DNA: TGCGCCAGCAGCTTGGCTTCGAAGTACGAGCAGTACTTC
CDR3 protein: CASSLASKYEQYF

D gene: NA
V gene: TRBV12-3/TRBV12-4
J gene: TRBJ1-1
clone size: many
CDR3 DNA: TGTGCCAGCAGTCCCGAGCGGGGGCGGGATGAAGCTTTCTTT
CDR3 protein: CASSPERGRDEAFF

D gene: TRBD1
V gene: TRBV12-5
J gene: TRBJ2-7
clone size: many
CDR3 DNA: TGTGCTAGTGGTTTGGTAATTGGACAGGGCGCCTACGAGCAGTACTTC
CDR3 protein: CASGLVIGQGAYEQYF

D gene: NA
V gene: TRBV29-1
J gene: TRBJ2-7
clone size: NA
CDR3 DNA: TGCAGCGTTGAAAACTGGGACACTAACTACGAGCAGTACTTC
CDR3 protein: CSVENWDTNYEQYF

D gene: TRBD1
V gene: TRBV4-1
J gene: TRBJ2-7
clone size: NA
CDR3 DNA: TGCGCCAGCAGCCAACTCCCCCCGGGACAGGGAACCTACGAGCAGTACTTC
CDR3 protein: CASSQLPPGQGTYEQYF

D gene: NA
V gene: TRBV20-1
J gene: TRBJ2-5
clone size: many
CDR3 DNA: TGCAGTGCAACCCGGACTGTCCAAGAGACCCAGTACTTC
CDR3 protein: CSATRTVQETQYF

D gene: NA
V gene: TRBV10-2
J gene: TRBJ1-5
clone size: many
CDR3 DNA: TGCGCCAGCTCGGACACAGAAAGGAATCAGCCCCAGCATTTT
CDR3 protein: CASSDTERNQPQHF

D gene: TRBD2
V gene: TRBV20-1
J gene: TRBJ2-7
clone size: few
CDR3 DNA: TGCAGTGCCAAATCGAATGATGGCGGGAGCACTTGGTACGAGCGGTACTTC
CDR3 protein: CSAKSNDGGSTWYERYF